The 13 T cell receptor beta chains below come from one sample, sequenced in a study of cytomegalovirus exposure and HLA in healthy donors. In the PCR, 60 Vbeta and 13 Jbeta primers were used. TCRdb keeps only in-frame clones here, not all; method: immunoSEQ multiplex PCR. The sample carries more than 150,000 clones, roughly 78% recorded once. Specimen: PBMCs. The receptors derive from a boy between 5 and 17 years old in good health and CMV-seronegative.

This chain connects TRBV30 to TRBJ1-5; the D gene is possibly TRBD1 (5 bases). The CDR3 totals 15 residues. Germline V CDR1 and CDR2: GTSNPN, SVGIG (reference sequence). The V end lost 3 bases, the J end lost 6 bases, and 18 bases lay between the germline ends. The CDR3 sequence: CAWSGLGAGSQPQHF. The CDR3 bases are TGTGCCTGGAGCGGTTTAGGGGCGGGGAGTCAGCCCCAGCATTTT.

This clone was detected a few times. The chain recombines TRBV9 with TRBJ2-5; TRBD2 might be the D (6 bases). V lost 7 bases and J 5 bases, leaving 21 bases between the germline ends. Germline V gene lookup returns CDR1 SGDLS and CDR2 YYNGEE. The CDR3 has 15 residues. For the CDR3, the DNA is TGTGCCAGCGCGACGGGACGGGGGACGGGGGAGACCCAGTACTTC. Translated: CASATGRGTGETQYF.

Only a few counts were recorded for this clone. This rearrangement joins TRBV7-9 to TRBJ1-1; D is uncertain. The V gene lost 4 bases and the J gene lost 11 bases, with 11 bases spanning the gap. The CDR3 runs 11 residues. Germline V gene sequence: CDR1 SEHNR, CDR2 FQNEAQ (reference sequence). The CDR3, as DNA: TGTGCCAGCAGCTCCGCCGGGAACGCTTTCTTT. Residues: CASSSAGNAFF. Looking up the rest from reference TRBV7-9 and TRBJ1-1 gives the full variable domain: DTGVSQNPRHKITKRGQNVTFRCDPISEHNRLYWYRQTLGQGPEFLTYFQNEAQLEKSRLLSDRFSAERPKGSFSTLEIQRTEQGDSAMYLCASSSAGNAFFGQGTRLTVV.

This rearrangement joins TRBV12-5 to TRBJ2-2; TRBD1 might be the D (6 bases). This CDR3 is built from 16 residues. The V gene's germline CDR1 is LGHNT and CDR2 FRNRAP. The V end was cut by 0 bases, the J end by 2 bases, with 10 bases between. The CDR3 is CASGLVLGHNTGELFF. In DNA form, the CDR3 reads TGTGCTAGTGGTTTGGTACTGGGACATAACACCGGGGAGCTGTTTTTT.

V usage is TRBV5-4 and J usage is TRBJ1-1; 7 bases map to TRBD1. Germline CDR1 is SGHNT and CDR2 is YYREEE (reference sequence). The junction had 4 bases not matched to a gene; V was cut back by 1 base and J by 1 base. This CDR3 is 15 amino acids long. CDR3 nucleotides: TGTGCCAGCAGCTTGTATAACAGGGGGAACACTGAAGCTTTCTTT. Amino acid sequence: CASSLYNRGNTEAFF.

This clone turned up a few times. V is TRBV30 and J is TRBJ1-4; possible D gene TRBD1, 5 bases. Looked up from germline, CDR1 is GTSNPN and CDR2 is SVGIG (reference sequence). Trimming pared 4 bases from V and 8 bases from J, leaving 11 bases between. The CDR3 runs to 12 residues. In DNA form, the CDR3 reads TGTGCCTGGATGCGGGGGAGGGAAAAACTGTTTTTT. This encodes CAWMRGREKLFF.

In this sample, this clone turned up a few times. This chain connects TRBV19 to TRBJ2-3; D is perhaps TRBD2 (5 bases). Germline lookup yields CDR1 LNHDA and CDR2 SQIVND (reference sequence). CDR3 length: 15 residues. The V and J ends lost 3 bases and 4 bases respectively, with 14 bases between them. CDR3: CASSIERSTADTQYF. Written as DNA, the CDR3 is TGTGCCAGTAGTATCGAGCGGAGCACCGCAGATACGCAGTATTTT.

The V gene is TRBV7-2, the J gene TRBJ2-7; 9 bases agree with TRBD1. Germline assignment: CDR1 SGHTA and CDR2 FQGNSA. This CDR3 is 14 amino acids long. V lost 2 bases and J lost 7; bases outside the gene matches: 6. CDR3 amino acids: CASSLLTGGREQYF. DNA for the CDR3: TGTGCCAGCAGCTTATTGACAGGGGGAAGGGAGCAGTACTTC. Full variable domain (missing parts from reference TRBV7-2 and TRBJ2-7): GAGVSQSPSNKVTEKGKDVELRCDPISGHTALYWYRQSLGQGLEFLIYFQGNSAPDKSGLPSDRFSAERTGGSVSTLTIQRTQQEDSAVYLCASSLLTGGREQYFGPGTRLTVT.

CDR3 DNA: TGCGCCAGCAGCCAAGATCCCAGCGGGAGGGCGGCAGTCGTCCCAGATACGCAGTATTTT. This codes for CASSQDPSGRAAVVPDTQYF. The V gene is TRBV4-3, the J gene TRBJ2-3; 10 nucleotides line up with TRBD2. The length of the CDR3 is 20 residues. The germline CDR1 and CDR2 sequences are LGHNA and YSLEER. With V trimmed by 0 bases and J by 4 bases, 16 bases remained unmatched.

The chain carries TRBV5-5 and TRBJ2-6; D is uncertain. The germline V gene encodes CDR1 SGHKS and CDR2 YYEKEE (reference sequence). The CDR3 extends over 16 amino acids. Trimming took off 0 bases at V and 1 base at J, with 8 bases between the two ends. The CDR3 protein is CASSLAVRSGANVLTF. The CDR3 DNA reads TGTGCCAGCAGCTTGGCGGTACGTTCTGGGGCCAACGTCCTGACTTTC. The full variable domain, completed using reference TRBV5-5 and TRBJ2-6, is DAGVTQSPTHLIKTRGQQVTLRCSPISGHKSVSWYQQVLGQGPQFIFQYYEKEERGRGNFPDRFSARQFPNYSSELNVNALLLGDSALYLCASSLAVRSGANVLTFGAGSRLTVL.

The gene calls are TRBV6-5 and TRBJ1-1, with D unresolved. The CDR3 consists of 13 residues. With 2 bases removed from V and 3 bases from J, the gap between germline ends came to 7 bases. Looked up from germline, CDR1 is MNHEY and CDR2 is SVGAGI. Here the CDR3 reads CASSYVGDTEAFF. CDR3 in DNA: TGTGCCAGCAGTTACGTGGGAGACACTGAAGCTTTCTTT.

The chain recombines TRBV9 with TRBJ2-3; tentatively, D is TRBD1 (5 bases). Trimming cost V 4 bases and J 3 bases, with 18 bases left between them. The CDR3 has 16 residues. The germline V gene encodes CDR1 SGDLS and CDR2 YYNGEE. DNA of the CDR3: TGTGCCAGCAGCACCCTGGCAGGGATGTGGACAGATACGCAGTATTTT. This translates into CASSTLAGMWTDTQYF.

The CDR3 nucleotides read TGTGCCAGCAGCGGCCTCGGTAGCGGGGGTATTCAAGAGACCCAGTACTTC. This translates into CASSGLGSGGIQETQYF. The chain couples TRBV7-6 to TRBJ2-5; 9 nucleotides align to TRBD2. Trimming cost V 5 bases and J 2 bases; bases outside gene matches: 12. From germline, CDR1 is SGHVS and CDR2 FNYEAQ. The CDR3 extends over 17 amino acids.